The 21 T cell receptor beta chains below were found in one sample sequenced in a study of CD8 T cells in Susac syndrome. The RNA input was about 0.45 to 1 ug, and it was reverse transcribed with random hexamers. TCRdb processed the immunoSEQ multiplex PCR reads anew with MiXCR; each CDR3 protein has one entry. The sample holds 250,000 to 300,000 distinct CDR3 sequences; around 83% are singletons and the top ten take about 0.11%. Input material: CD8+ T cells from PBMCs. All receptors derive from a human donor with multiple sclerosis.

This chain connects TRBV4-1 to TRBJ1-5; 7 bases are shared with TRBD1. V gave up 3 bases and J gave up 4 bases; unmatched junction bases: 3. The CDR3 has 14 amino acids. Germline V gene data show CDR1 as MGHRA and CDR2 as YSYEKL. The CDR3 is CASSHAGGNQPQHF. Here the CDR3 DNA reads TGCGCCAGCAGCCATGCAGGGGGTAATCAGCCCCAGCATTTT.

The rearrangement joins TRBV5-1 to TRBJ1-5; D gene unclear. The germline gives CDR1 SGHRS, CDR2 YFSETQ. The CDR3 is made up of 15 amino acids. Trimming cost V 0 bases and J 0 bases, with 7 bases left between them. For the CDR3, the DNA is TGCGCCAGCAGCTTGGAGCCGGGTAGCAATCAGCCCCAGCATTTT. Its translation: CASSLEPGSNQPQHF. Complete variable domain (other parts from reference TRBV5-1 and TRBJ1-5): KAGVTQTPRYLIKTRGQQVTLSCSPISGHRSVSWYQQTPGQGLQFLFEYFSETQRNKGNFPGRFSGRQFSNSRSEMNVSTLELGDSALYLCASSLEPGSNQPQHFGDGTRLSIL.

The CDR3 nucleotides are TGCAGCGTTGAAGGGACTAGCGGGAGTGGGAATGAGCAGTTCTTC. It codes for CSVEGTSGSGNEQFF. The genes are TRBV29-1 and TRBJ2-1, with TRBD2 identical over 13 bases. The CDR3 covers 15 residues. The germline V gene encodes CDR1 SQVTM and CDR2 ANQGSEA. Germline trimming cut 1 base from V and 7 bases from J; bases unmatched to any gene: 4.

The chain employs TRBV20-1 and TRBJ2-7, with D uncertain. Trimming left V 1 base short and J 1 base short, with 11 bases between. CDR3 length equals 14 residues. The V gene's germline CDR1 is DFQATT and CDR2 SNEGSKA (reference sequence). The CDR3 DNA reads TGCAGTGCTAGAGTCACCCCCGGGTCCTACGAGCAGTACTTC. This gives the protein CSARVTPGSYEQYF.

J is TRBJ2-7 and V is TRBV7-9; TRBD2 is a possible D gene (5 bases). V was shortened by 4 bases and J by 3 bases, with 19 bases between the two germline ends. Germline CDR1 reads SEHNR; CDR2 reads FQNEAQ (reference sequence). The CDR3 loop spans 16 amino acids. The CDR3: CASSWGTGIIGYEQYF. DNA for the CDR3: TGTGCCAGCAGCTGGGGAACCGGGATTATTGGCTACGAGCAGTACTTC. Combining the CDR3 with reference TRBV7-9 and TRBJ2-7 gives the whole variable domain DTGVSQNPRHKITKRGQNVTFRCDPISEHNRLYWYRQTLGQGPEFLTYFQNEAQLEKSRLLSDRFSAERPKGSFSTLEIQRTEQGDSAMYLCASSWGTGIIGYEQYFGPGTRLTVT.

The chain uses TRBV9 and TRBJ1-4; possible D gene TRBD1, 6 bases. V dropped 0 bases and J dropped 2 bases, with 11 bases sitting between them. The CDR3 totals 16 residues. From germline, CDR1 is SGDLS and CDR2 YYNGEE. CDR3 loop: CASSVEGGATNEKLFF. The DNA of the CDR3 is TGTGCCAGCAGCGTAGAAGGGGGTGCGACTAATGAAAAACTGTTTTTT.

V gene TRBV27 combines with J gene TRBJ2-1, with D unclear. Germline V gives CDR1 MNHEY, CDR2 SMNVEV (reference sequence). This CDR3 spans 12 amino acids. V was shortened by 5 bases and J by 6 bases, with 8 bases between the two germline ends. This CDR3 reads CASSAYGNEQFF. Here the CDR3 DNA reads TGTGCCAGCAGTGCGTACGGCAATGAGCAGTTCTTC.

This chain uses TRBV5-1 with TRBJ2-7, with TRBD1 matching over 10 bases. Germline CDR1 reads SGHRS; CDR2 reads YFSETQ. The junction had 7 bases not matched to a gene; V was cut back by 0 bases and J by 4 bases. The CDR3 spans 16 residues. As DNA, the CDR3 is TGCGCCAGCAGCTTGGAGGCGACAGGGGGCTTGTACGAGCAGTACTTC. This encodes CASSLEATGGLYEQYF.

This clonotype appeared a single time. V is TRBV7-6 and J is TRBJ2-7; 7 bases fit TRBD1. The CDR3 spans 16 residues. With 4 bases clipped from V and 3 bases from J, the junction kept 12 bases outside the gene matches. Germline assignment: CDR1 SGHVS and CDR2 FNYEAQ. The CDR3 protein is CASSYSTGEGDYEQYF. DNA of the CDR3: TGTGCCAGCAGCTACTCCACAGGGGAAGGAGACTACGAGCAGTACTTC.

In DNA form, the CDR3 reads TGTGCCATCAGTGACAGGGGGTCCGGAGTATCTTTCTTT. Protein: CAISDRGSGVSFF. This rearrangement joins TRBV10-3 to TRBJ1-1; 7 bases align to TRBD1. Germline CDR1 is ENHRY and CDR2 is SYGVKD. Germline trimming cut 3 bases from V and 12 bases from J; bases unmatched to any gene: 10. This CDR3 has 13 residues.

The chain links TRBV19 to TRBJ1-2; D perhaps matches TRBD1 (5 bases). The CDR3 is 11 residues long. V lost 8 bases, J lost 7 bases, and 11 bases lay in between. The germline CDR1 and CDR2 sequences are LNHDA and SQIVND (reference sequence). The CDR3 DNA reads as TGTGCCAGTTGGGGGGGATTTGGCTACACCTTC. It encodes CASWGGFGYTF.

The V and J genes are TRBV3-1 and TRBJ1-1; 7 bases line up with TRBD1. CDR3 length: 14 residues. Looked up from germline, CDR1 is LGHDT and CDR2 is YNNKEL (reference sequence). The V and J ends lost 8 bases and 6 bases, in that order; junction bases with no gene match: 12. The CDR3 DNA reads as TGTGCCAGCCACCGACAGGGTTGGGGGGCTGAAGCTTTCTTT. The encoded protein is CASHRQGWGAEAFF.

The genes are TRBV7-6 and TRBJ1-6; D remains ambiguous. The CDR3 is 17 residues long. V shed 1 base and J shed 9 bases, with 19 bases lying between them. CDR1 and CDR2 (germline): SGHVS, FNYEAQ. The CDR3 protein is CASSLGSPAGSSSPLHF. The CDR3 region has the DNA TGTGCCAGCAGCTTAGGGTCCCCGGCGGGCAGCAGTTCACCCCTCCACTTT.

The CDR3 protein is CASSTWTSHQETQYF. CDR3 DNA sequence: TGTGCCAGCAGCACCTGGACTAGCCACCAAGAGACCCAGTACTTC. This chain joins TRBV9 and TRBJ2-5, with 8 bases identical to TRBD2. The CDR3 contains 15 residues. V lost 4 bases to trimming and J lost 0 bases; unmatched junction nucleotides: 5. Germline V gene lookup returns CDR1 SGDLS and CDR2 YYNGEE.

The CDR3 DNA reads as TGTGCCAGCAGTGACGGCAGGGCCAACACTGAAGCTTTCTTT. Protein product: CASSDGRANTEAFF. The chain is built from TRBV6-4 and TRBJ1-1; maybe TRBD1 (5 bases). This CDR3 comprises 14 residues. V lost 2 bases, J lost 2 bases, and 9 bases lay in between. Germline CDR1 is MRHNA and CDR2 is SNTAGT.

The sample holds a few counts of this clonotype. The V call is TRBV27, the J call TRBJ2-1; possibly TRBD2 for D (5 bases). Trimming cost V 6 bases and J 8 bases, with 8 bases left between them. This CDR3 is 11 amino acids long. Per the germline V gene, CDR1 is MNHEY and CDR2 is SMNVEV (reference sequence). The CDR3 sequence: CASSLEDEQFF. The CDR3 region has the DNA TGTGCCAGCAGCCTGGAGGATGAGCAGTTCTTC.

The CDR3 region is CSASLAGGNHNEQFF. The DNA of the CDR3 is TGCAGCGCCTCACTAGCGGGAGGGAATCACAATGAGCAGTTCTTC. J is TRBJ2-1 and V is TRBV29-1, with TRBD2 matching 13 bases. CDR1 SQVTM and CDR2 ANQGSEA come from the germline V gene. Trimming at V came to 7 bases and at J to 5 bases, leaving 8 bases not matched to a gene. This CDR3 spans 15 amino acids.

The chain couples TRBV9 to TRBJ2-1; D not certain. In germline, CDR1 is SGDLS, CDR2 YYNGEE. The V end lost 0 bases, the J end lost 6 bases, and 7 bases lay between the germline ends. The CDR3 length is 13 residues. The CDR3: CASSVGGGNEQFF. The CDR3 DNA sequence: TGTGCCAGCAGCGTAGGGGGTGGCAATGAGCAGTTCTTC.

The chain uses TRBV10-2 and TRBJ1-4; D not certain. The CDR3 contains 13 residues. Trimming cost V 3 bases and J 12 bases, with 14 bases left between them. Germline loops: CDR1 WSHSY, CDR2 SAAADI. CDR3 residues: CASSELTLMELFF. The CDR3 bases are TGCGCCAGCAGTGAACTCACCCTTATGGAACTGTTTTTT.

V and J are TRBV20-1 and TRBJ2-7; possibly TRBD1 for D (5 bases). V dropped 6 bases and J dropped 1 base, with 19 bases sitting between them. This CDR3 contains 15 residues. Germline CDR1 DFQATT, CDR2 SNEGSKA (reference sequence). The CDR3 sequence is CSAERTPRRSYEQYF. CDR3 in DNA: TGCAGTGCCGAAAGGACACCACGCCGATCCTACGAGCAGTACTTC.

The chain couples TRBV4-1 to TRBJ2-2, with 9 nucleotides matching TRBD2. The CDR3 runs to 16 residues. Germline CDR1 MGHRA, CDR2 YSYEKL. Trimming took 4 bases from V and 7 from J; bases not matched to a gene: 10. The CDR3 region is CASSLFLVLAGGELFF. The DNA of the CDR3 is TGCGCCAGCAGCCTTTTCCTCGTACTAGCGGGCGGGGAGCTGTTTTTT.